The 31 T cell receptor beta chains presented below share a single source sample, sequenced in a study of shared clonotypes between healthy human individuals. Measured with immunoSEQ multiplex PCR; TCRdb has only the in-frame clones, and not every one. The sample lists 330,000 or so clones, around 72% occurring once. The sequenced material came from memory CD4+ T cells sorted from blood. Subset defined: CD45RA-negative fraction. The origin of the receptors is a man aged 30 to 45 in good health.

The V and J genes are TRBV7-9 and TRBJ1-1; D is perhaps TRBD1 (6 bases). V gave up 3 bases and J gave up 3 bases, with 11 bases separating them. This CDR3 comprises 14 residues. From germline, CDR1 is SEHNR and CDR2 FQNEAQ (reference sequence). The CDR3 here is CASSFRQVDTEAFF. In DNA form, the CDR3 reads TGTGCCAGCAGCTTCCGACAGGTCGACACTGAAGCTTTCTTT. The entire variable domain, with the rest obtained from reference TRBV7-9 and TRBJ1-1, is as follows: DTGVSQNPRHKITKRGQNVTFRCDPISEHNRLYWYRQTLGQGPEFLTYFQNEAQLEKSRLLSDRFSAERPKGSFSTLEIQRTEQGDSAMYLCASSFRQVDTEAFFGQGTRLTVV.

This chain uses TRBV29-1 with TRBJ2-1; the match to TRBD2 covers 8 bases. The CDR3 is made up of 14 amino acids. CDR1 and CDR2 (germline): SQVTM, ANQGSEA. J gave up 10 bases and V 6 bases, and 14 bases lay outside the gene matches. The CDR3, as DNA: TGCAGCGTCTTTAGCGGGAAAGCTTCTCGGGAGCAGTTCTTC. As protein: CSVFSGKASREQFF.

The rearrangement joins TRBV2 to TRBJ1-5; 7 nucleotides match TRBD1. The J segment lost 2 bases and the V segment lost 8 bases, leaving 0 bases of the junction unmatched. The CDR3 totals 12 residues. Germline V lookup: CDR1 SNHLY, CDR2 FYNNEI. CDR3 in amino acids: CASDRGNQPQHF. DNA of the CDR3: TGTGCCAGCGACAGGGGCAATCAGCCCCAGCATTTT.

This clone showed up just a few times. CDR3 DNA sequence: TGTGCCGGTAGGGGACATTTGAACACTGAAGCTTTCTTT. Translated, it gives CAGRGHLNTEAFF. The rearrangement links TRBV6-6 to TRBJ1-1; possible D gene TRBD1, 6 bases. The CDR3 spans 13 residues. CDR1 is MNHNY and CDR2 is SVGAGI in the germline V gene (reference sequence). With 11 bases removed from V and 0 bases from J, the gap between germline ends came to 13 bases.

CDR3 residues: CSVLKRLADQETQYF. In DNA, the CDR3 is TGCAGCGTCCTGAAGCGACTAGCGGACCAAGAGACCCAGTACTTC. V usage is TRBV29-1 and J usage is TRBJ2-5; 9 nucleotides line up with TRBD2. This CDR3 has 15 residues. V trimming: 6 bases; J trimming: 0 bases; junction bases outside the gene matches: 8. The germline gives CDR1 SQVTM, CDR2 ANQGSEA.

The chain links TRBV5-4 to TRBJ1-1; 10 positions match TRBD1. CDR1 and CDR2 from the germline V gene are SGHNT and YYREEE (reference sequence). CDR3 size: 16 residues. V shed 3 bases and J 3 bases; nucleotides not matched to a gene: 8. The CDR3 region is CASSSPSGQGDTEAFF. In nucleotides, the CDR3 is TGTGCCAGCAGCTCACCGTCTGGACAGGGGGACACTGAAGCTTTCTTT. Supplemented by reference TRBV5-4 and TRBJ1-1, the full variable domain reads ETGVTQSPTHLIKTRGQQVTLRCSSQSGHNTVSWYQQALGQGPQFIFQYYREEENGRGNFPPRFSGLQFPNYSSELNVNALELDDSALYLCASSSPSGQGDTEAFFGQGTRLTVV.

This clone was detected many times. The chain couples TRBV9 to TRBJ2-1; perhaps D is TRBD1 or TRBD2 (5 bases each). Between the trimmed V and J ends, which lost 4 bases and 5 bases, there was a span of 19 bases. Germline V lookup: CDR1 SGDLS, CDR2 YYNGEE. The CDR3 is 16 residues long. DNA of the CDR3: TGTGCCAGCAGCCCGACCCCCGGGACGCTAGACAATGAGCAGTTCTTC. The encoded protein is CASSPTPGTLDNEQFF.

This rearrangement joins TRBV5-1 to TRBJ2-1, with no clear D. This CDR3 region has 15 residues. The germline gives CDR1 SGHRS, CDR2 YFSETQ. Trimming removed 4 bases at V and 2 bases at J, with 13 bases between. The CDR3 sequence: CASSPAAPTYNEQFF. DNA of the CDR3: TGCGCCAGCAGCCCGGCGGCTCCTACCTACAATGAGCAGTTCTTC.

This clone was observed a handful of times. The chain uses TRBV18 and TRBJ2-5; D is possibly TRBD1 (6 bases). Trimming took 5 bases from V and 5 from J, leaving 21 bases between them. CDR3 length: 16 amino acids. Germline-derived CDR1 and CDR2 are KGHSH and LQKENI. CDR3 in DNA: TGTGCCAGCTCAGGCCCGACAGGAGGCCCCGGGGAGACCCAGTACTTC. This encodes CASSGPTGGPGETQYF.

This rearrangement joins TRBV5-5 to TRBJ2-7; D might be TRBD2 (6 bases). This CDR3 comprises 16 residues. V lost 2 bases, J lost 1 base, and 16 bases lay in between. Germline lookup yields CDR1 SGHKS and CDR2 YYEKEE (reference sequence). The CDR3 is CASSLSPSVQSYEQYF. In DNA form, the CDR3 reads TGTGCCAGCAGCTTATCCCCTAGCGTTCAATCCTACGAGCAGTACTTC.

Remarks on this clone: The same CDR3 also results from other DNA sequences found in this sample. The V gene is TRBV5-1, the J gene TRBJ2-6, with D possibly being TRBD2 (6 bases). Germline values: CDR1 SGHRS, CDR2 YFSETQ. The CDR3 consists of 16 residues. The V gene lost 0 bases and the J gene lost 1 base, with 8 bases spanning the gap. The CDR3, as DNA: TGCGCCAGCAGCTTGGCCGGGGGATCTGGGGCCAACGTCCTGACTTTC. It codes for CASSLAGGSGANVLTF.

This clone has a handful of counts. This chain uses TRBV6-5 with TRBJ2-7, with a possible D match to TRBD2 (5 bases). The CDR3 is 14 residues long. The V end was cut by 4 bases, the J end by 9 bases, with 19 bases between. Germline CDR1 is MNHEY and CDR2 is SVGAGI. CDR3 sequence reads: CASSLVSGPTGQYF. In DNA form, the CDR3 reads TGTGCCAGCAGTTTGGTAAGCGGCCCTACGGGGCAGTACTTC.

V and J are TRBV5-1 and TRBJ2-6; no clear D gene. Trimming took off 0 bases at V and 0 bases at J, with 4 bases between the two ends. The CDR3 contains 15 residues. Germline V gene data show CDR1 as SGHRS and CDR2 as YFSETQ. The CDR3 sequence: CASSLEVSGANVLTF. The DNA of the CDR3 is TGCGCCAGCAGCTTGGAAGTCTCTGGGGCCAACGTCCTGACTTTC.

The chain uses TRBV7-3 and TRBJ2-7; 9 bases map to TRBD2. V shed 0 bases, J shed 4 bases, and the junction held 7 bases outside the gene matches. In germline, CDR1 is SGHTA, CDR2 FQGTGA. The length of the CDR3 is 16 residues. CDR3 in DNA: TGTGCCAGCAGCTTAACAGGTAGCGGGAGTAGGTACGAGCAGTACTTC. It specifies CASSLTGSGSRYEQYF.

The genes are TRBV5-1 and TRBJ2-7; D uncertain. The V end lost 1 base, the J end lost 7 bases, and 18 bases lay between the germline ends. The CDR3 has 15 residues. Germline assignment: CDR1 SGHRS and CDR2 YFSETQ. The CDR3 bases are TGCGCCAGCAGCTTGAGAGACACTAAAATGGGGGAGCAGTACTTC. It codes for CASSLRDTKMGEQYF.

V is TRBV2 and J is TRBJ2-5, with D maybe TRBD1 (5 bases). Germline V gene lookup returns CDR1 SNHLY and CDR2 FYNNEI. The CDR3 is made up of 13 amino acids. With 4 bases removed from V and 5 bases from J, the gap between germline ends came to 11 bases. The chain's CDR3 is CASSGGLGETQYF. The CDR3 nucleotides read TGTGCCAGCAGTGGGGGCTTGGGGGAGACCCAGTACTTC.

The genes are TRBV2 and TRBJ1-1; D is unresolved. Trimming left V 7 bases short and J 1 base short, with 4 bases between. Germline lookup yields CDR1 SNHLY and CDR2 FYNNEI. This CDR3 has 11 amino acids. The CDR3 nucleotides are TGTGCCAGCATAACGAACACTGAAGCTTTCTTT. It is translated as CASITNTEAFF.

The gene calls are TRBV10-3 and TRBJ1-4, with 10 bases that match TRBD1. This CDR3 spans 15 amino acids. CDR1 and CDR2 (germline): ENHRY, SYGVKD. The junction had 0 bases not matched to a gene; V was cut back by 0 bases and J by 5 bases. The CDR3 sequence is CAISESGQGNEKLFF. The CDR3, as DNA: TGTGCCATCAGTGAGTCGGGACAGGGGAATGAAAAACTGTTTTTT.

The rearrangement links TRBV19 to TRBJ2-7, with TRBD2 matching 9 bases. Trimming cost V 6 bases and J 7 bases; bases outside gene matches: 13. There are 15 residues in the CDR3. CDR1 and CDR2 (germline): LNHDA, SQIVND (reference sequence). The CDR3 protein is CASSQLAGQAGEQYF. The CDR3 DNA reads TGTGCCAGTAGCCAACTAGCGGGCCAGGCAGGGGAGCAGTACTTC.

This clone was observed a handful of times. The chain couples TRBV7-2 to TRBJ2-3, with 8 bases fitting TRBD2. Germline-derived CDR1 and CDR2 are SGHTA and FQGNSA. This CDR3 is built from 16 residues. After removal of 5 bases from V and 0 bases from J, the junction contained 7 bases not matched to a gene. The CDR3 DNA reads as TGTGCCAGCAGCCTAGGGACTAGTCGAAGCACAGATACGCAGTATTTT. It is translated as CASSLGTSRSTDTQYF.

This rearrangement joins TRBV19 to TRBJ1-1; tentative D call: TRBD1 (5 bases). The CDR3 loop spans 14 amino acids. Germline values: CDR1 LNHDA, CDR2 SQIVND (reference sequence). The V gene lost 4 bases and the J gene lost 6 bases, with 15 bases spanning the gap. CDR3 sequence reads: CASSRGDFRAEAFF. The CDR3 region has the DNA TGTGCCAGTAGTAGGGGCGACTTTAGGGCTGAAGCTTTCTTT.

The CDR3 reads CASSPKGGDQPQHF. The CDR3 DNA reads TGTGCCAGCTCACCGAAGGGAGGGGATCAGCCCCAGCATTTT. The J gene is TRBJ1-5, the V gene TRBV18, with D possibly being TRBD1 (5 bases). CDR1 and CDR2 (germline): KGHSH, LQKENI. V was shortened by 3 bases and J by 5 bases, with 11 bases between the two germline ends. This CDR3 comprises 14 residues.

The chain links TRBV5-1 to TRBJ1-5; TRBD1 aligns across 9 bases. CDR1 is SGHRS, CDR2 YFSETQ, per germline. The J segment lost 6 bases and the V segment lost 4 bases, leaving 8 bases of the junction unmatched. This CDR3 is 15 amino acids long. The CDR3 is CASSPTGGSGQPQHF. In nucleotides, the CDR3 is TGCGCCAGCAGCCCGACAGGGGGAAGTGGTCAGCCCCAGCATTTT.

In its sample, this clone was seen a few times. V usage is TRBV5-1 and J usage is TRBJ2-3; D is perhaps TRBD2 (7 bases). V lost 9 bases to trimming and J lost 1 base, with 21 bases between them. The CDR3 has 16 amino acids. Germline CDR1 and CDR2: SGHRS and YFSETQ. CDR3 region: CATQQGTRGGTDTQYF. The CDR3 DNA reads TGCGCCACCCAGCAGGGGACCCGGGGGGGCACAGATACGCAGTATTTT.

Ten or more counts support this clone. This sample also contains other DNA sequences that code for the same CDR3. The V gene is TRBV27, the J gene TRBJ2-6; D gene uncertain. This CDR3 spans 15 amino acids. Germline V gene sequence: CDR1 MNHEY, CDR2 SMNVEV (reference sequence). Trimming removed 5 bases from V and 0 bases from J, with 8 bases in between. CDR3 DNA: TGTGCCAGCAGTAGTCGAAACTCTGGGGCCAACGTCCTGACTTTC. Its translation: CASSSRNSGANVLTF.

Notes on this clone: Germline and junction disagree at one end, which may indicate a read error. Other DNA sequences within the sample encode an identical CDR3. V usage is TRBV5-1 and J usage is TRBJ2-7; 7 bases are shared with TRBD2. In germline, CDR1 is SGHRS, CDR2 YFSETQ. CDR3 length: 14 amino acids. This CDR3 reads CASSLVGGSYEQYF. The DNA of the CDR3 is TGCGCCAGCAGCTTGGTCGGCGGGAGTTACGAGCAGTACTTT.

This clone was seen a few times. This rearrangement joins TRBV6-1 to TRBJ1-2, with TRBD1 as a possible D gene (5 bases). CDR3 size: 17 residues. With 3 bases removed from V and 10 bases from J, the gap between germline ends came to 27 bases. Germline V gene data show CDR1 as MNHNS and CDR2 as SASEGT. As DNA, the CDR3 is TGTGCCAGCAGTGATTCTAGGAAGCAGTCCAGGGTTATTGTCTACACCTTC. This sequence encodes CASSDSRKQSRVIVYTF.

The count of this clone is one. The chain combines TRBV29-1 with TRBJ2-3; the D gene could be TRBD1 or TRBD2 (5 bases each). The CDR3 has 17 residues. V was trimmed by 1 base and J by 0 bases, leaving 17 bases between them. Germline V gene lookup returns CDR1 SQVTM and CDR2 ANQGSEA. This CDR3 reads CSVEGGAGGLSTDTQYF. The CDR3 coding sequence is TGCAGCGTTGAAGGAGGGGCTGGGGGTCTTAGCACAGATACGCAGTATTTT.

The chain joins TRBV5-1 to TRBJ2-3, with a tentative D call TRBD1 (5 bases). This CDR3 contains 14 residues. V lost 4 bases, J lost 5 bases, and 14 bases lay in between. Germline lookup yields CDR1 SGHRS and CDR2 YFSETQ. The CDR3 here is CASSRDSVEDTQYF. CDR3 DNA sequence: TGCGCCAGCAGCCGCGACAGTGTTGAAGATACGCAGTATTTT.

The chain uses TRBV29-1 and TRBJ1-2, with unresolved D. Trimming stripped 6 bases from V and 8 bases from J, with 16 bases between. The V gene's germline CDR1 is SQVTM and CDR2 ANQGSEA. The CDR3 covers 12 residues. The CDR3 sequence: CSVTTVGSGYTF. CDR3 coding DNA: TGCAGCGTGACTACTGTGGGGAGCGGCTACACCTTC.

J is TRBJ2-2 and V is TRBV9; D unclear. The CDR3 has 14 residues. V was clipped by 2 bases and J by 4 bases, with 9 bases between them. CDR1 and CDR2 (germline): SGDLS, YYNGEE. CDR3 sequence reads: CASSVTVTTGELFF. The CDR3 nucleotides are TGTGCCAGCAGCGTTACGGTTACCACCGGGGAGCTGTTTTTT.